A selection of T cell receptor beta chains follows, all from one sample in a study of CD8+CD57+ T cells in acquired aplastic anemia. One entry per CDR3 protein results from TCRdb running MiXCR on the reads. This table holds over 150,000 distinct CDR3 sequences, roughly three fifths found once. Sequencing was done on a sample of sorted CD4+, CD8+, or CD8+CD57+ T cells (not recorded which) from PBMCs. These receptors were collected from a human donor with aplastic anemia. Both conserved end residues are part of each CDR3.

j_call v_call cdr3_aa
TRBJ1-2 TRBV14 CASSPFVGGYTF
TRBJ1-2 TRBV10-3 CAISESEYYGYTF
TRBJ2-7 TRBV10-3 CASSLTAGPYEQYF
TRBJ2-7 TRBV20-1 CGASLGGTSLYEQYF
TRBJ1-1 TRBV7-2 CASSLQRTTEAFF
TRBJ2-7 TRBV7-9 CASSPTGGEQYF
TRBJ2-3 TRBV4-3 CASSLSRDRGADTQYF
TRBJ2-7 TRBV10-1 CTSSERRLAGGLYEQYF
TRBJ2-5 TRBV29-1 CSVERDVGRQETQYF
TRBJ1-1 TRBV6-5 CASSASTENTEAFF
TRBJ1-1 TRBV10-3 CAIRARGGIEAFF
TRBJ2-3 TRBV20-1 CSASHPQGVGTQYF
TRBJ1-5 TRBV19 CASTRTGANQPQHF
TRBJ1-2 TRBV29-1 CSVDWQGGGYTF
TRBJ1-5 TRBV13 CASSLGRDYSNQPQHF